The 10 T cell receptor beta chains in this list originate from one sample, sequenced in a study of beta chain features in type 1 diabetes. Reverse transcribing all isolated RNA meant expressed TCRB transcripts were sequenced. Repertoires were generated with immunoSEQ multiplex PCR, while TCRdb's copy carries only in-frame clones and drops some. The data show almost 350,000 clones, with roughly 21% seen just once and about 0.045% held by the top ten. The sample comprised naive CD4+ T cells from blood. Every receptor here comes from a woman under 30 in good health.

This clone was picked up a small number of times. The CDR3 DNA is TGTGCCAGTAGAACGGGACACACCACAGATACGCAGTATTTT. Its protein is CASRTGHTTDTQYF. The gene calls are TRBV19 and TRBJ2-3; D is possibly TRBD1 (6 bases). In germline, CDR1 is LNHDA, CDR2 SQIVND (reference sequence). The CDR3 spans 14 residues. Between the trimmed V and J ends, which lost 6 bases and 2 bases, there was a span of 12 bases. Full variable domain (rest looked up from reference TRBV19 and TRBJ2-3): DGGITQSPKYLFRKEGQNVTLSCEQNLNHDAMYWYRQDPGQGLRLIYYSQIVNDFQKGDIAEGYSVSREKKESFPLTVTSAQKNPTAFYLCASRTGHTTDTQYFGPGTRLTVL.

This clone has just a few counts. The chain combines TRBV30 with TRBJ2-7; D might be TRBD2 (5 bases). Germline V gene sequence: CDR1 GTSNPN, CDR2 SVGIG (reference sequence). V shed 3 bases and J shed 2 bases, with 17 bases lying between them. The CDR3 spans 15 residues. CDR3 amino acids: CAWSALRRSPYEQYF. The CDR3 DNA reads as TGTGCCTGGAGCGCGCTGAGGAGGTCCCCCTACGAGCAGTACTTC.

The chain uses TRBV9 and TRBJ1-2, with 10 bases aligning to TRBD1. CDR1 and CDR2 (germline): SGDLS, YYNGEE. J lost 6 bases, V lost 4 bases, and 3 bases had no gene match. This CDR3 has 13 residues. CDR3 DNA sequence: TGTGCCAGCAGCTCCGGACAGGGGGATGGCTACACCTTC. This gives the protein CASSSGQGDGYTF.

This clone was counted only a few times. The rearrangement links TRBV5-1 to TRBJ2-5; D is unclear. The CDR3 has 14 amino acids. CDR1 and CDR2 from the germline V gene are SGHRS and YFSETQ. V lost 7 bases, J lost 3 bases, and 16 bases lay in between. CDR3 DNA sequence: TGCGCCAGCCGGTTAAATGTGGTTGAAGAGACCCAGTACTTC. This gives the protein CASRLNVVEETQYF.

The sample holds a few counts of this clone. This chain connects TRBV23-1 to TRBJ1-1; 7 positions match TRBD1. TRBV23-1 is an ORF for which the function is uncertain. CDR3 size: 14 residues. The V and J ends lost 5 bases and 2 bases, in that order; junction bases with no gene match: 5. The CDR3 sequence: CASSDEGANTEAFF. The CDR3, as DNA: TGCGCCAGCAGTGATGAGGGGGCTAACACTGAAGCTTTCTTT.

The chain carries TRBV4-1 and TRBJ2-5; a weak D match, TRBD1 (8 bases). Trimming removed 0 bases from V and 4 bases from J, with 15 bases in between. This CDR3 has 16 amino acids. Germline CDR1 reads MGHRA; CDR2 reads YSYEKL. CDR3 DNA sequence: TGCGCCAGCAGCCAAGATGGACAGGGAGGGCTAGAGACCCAGTACTTC. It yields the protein CASSQDGQGGLETQYF.

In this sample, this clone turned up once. The CDR3 region has the DNA TGCGCCAGCAGCCAGGGAGTAGGGAATAAGGAAAAACTGTTTTTT. This encodes CASSQGVGNKEKLFF. The rearrangement links TRBV4-1 to TRBJ1-4; D gene ambiguous. The CDR3 runs to 15 residues. Trimming removed 3 bases from V and 8 bases from J, with 16 bases in between. CDR1 and CDR2 (germline): MGHRA, YSYEKL.

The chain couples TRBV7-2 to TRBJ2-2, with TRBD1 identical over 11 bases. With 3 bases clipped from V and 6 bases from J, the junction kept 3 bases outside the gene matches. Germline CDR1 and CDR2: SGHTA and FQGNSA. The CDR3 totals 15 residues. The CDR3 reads CASSLDRGRPGELFF. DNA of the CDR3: TGTGCCAGCAGCTTGGACAGGGGGCGCCCCGGGGAGCTGTTTTTT.

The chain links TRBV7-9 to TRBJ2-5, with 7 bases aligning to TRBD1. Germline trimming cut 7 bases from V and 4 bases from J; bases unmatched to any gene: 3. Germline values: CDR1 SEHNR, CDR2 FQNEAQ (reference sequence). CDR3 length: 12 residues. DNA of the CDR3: TGTGCCAGCACTCCAGGGGGAGAGACCCAGTACTTC. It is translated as CASTPGGETQYF.

The CDR3 nucleotides are TGTGCCAGCGCTAGCGGCGTAAAAAACATTCAGTACTTC. This encodes CASASGVKNIQYF. This chain uses TRBV2 with TRBJ2-4, with 7 bases aligning to TRBD2. This CDR3 has 13 residues. Germline loops: CDR1 SNHLY, CDR2 FYNNEI. The J segment lost 4 bases and the V segment lost 8 bases, leaving 5 bases of the junction unmatched.